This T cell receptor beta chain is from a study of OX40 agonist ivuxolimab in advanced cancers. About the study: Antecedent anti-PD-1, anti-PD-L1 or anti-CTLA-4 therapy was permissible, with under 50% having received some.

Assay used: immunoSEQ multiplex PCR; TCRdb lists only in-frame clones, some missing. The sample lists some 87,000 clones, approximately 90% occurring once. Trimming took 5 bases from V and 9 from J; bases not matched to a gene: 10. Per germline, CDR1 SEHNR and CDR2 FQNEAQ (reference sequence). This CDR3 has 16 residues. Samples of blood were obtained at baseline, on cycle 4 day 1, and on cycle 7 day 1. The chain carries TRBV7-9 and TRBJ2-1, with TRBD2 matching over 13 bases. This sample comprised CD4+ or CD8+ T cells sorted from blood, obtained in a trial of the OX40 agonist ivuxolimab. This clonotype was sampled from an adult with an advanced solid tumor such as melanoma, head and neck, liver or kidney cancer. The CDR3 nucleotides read TGTGCCAGCAGCCCCCGGACTAGCGGGAGCCTCAGTGAGCAGTTCTTC. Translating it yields CASSPRTSGSLSEQFF.